Shown below are 25 T cell receptor beta chains from a single sample sequenced in a study of beta chain features in type 1 diabetes. Reverse transcribing all isolated RNA meant expressed TCRB transcripts were sequenced. Libraries were prepared by immunoSEQ multiplex PCR; TCRdb keeps only in-frame clonotypes and omits some of them. The sample yields around 400,000 clones, more than 12% seen once. The sequencing sample was made of naive CD4+ T cells from blood. These receptors all come from a woman aged 18-30 years in good health.

This clone has a handful of counts. The chain carries TRBV11-2 and TRBJ1-1; D is possibly TRBD1 (5 bases). Between the trimmed V and J ends, which lost 1 base and 11 bases, there was a span of 11 bases. CDR1 and CDR2 from the germline V gene are SGHAT and FQNNGV. The CDR3 is 12 residues long. The CDR3: CASSLAGGMAFF. CDR3 nucleotides: TGTGCCAGCAGCTTAGCGGGGGGAATGGCTTTCTTT.

This clone was detected only a few times. The V gene is TRBV29-1, the J gene TRBJ2-1; 9 bases line up with TRBD1. With V trimmed by 5 bases and J by 8 bases, 4 bases remained unmatched. The germline CDR1 and CDR2 sequences are SQVTM and ANQGSEA. The CDR3 is 12 residues long. Here the CDR3 DNA reads TGCAGCGTTCTAGGACAGGGGCATGAGCAGTTCTTC. Translated: CSVLGQGHEQFF.

Only a few counts were recorded for this clone. The genes are TRBV7-9 and TRBJ1-3; D is possibly TRBD1 (5 bases). Germline CDR1 reads SEHNR; CDR2 reads FQNEAQ (reference sequence). The length of the CDR3 is 16 residues. The V gene lost 1 base and the J gene lost 4 bases, with 14 bases spanning the gap. CDR3 loop: CASSLDSGRAGNTIYF. In nucleotides, the CDR3 is TGTGCCAGCAGCTTAGACTCGGGCAGGGCCGGAAACACCATATATTTT.

V gene TRBV7-2 combines with J gene TRBJ2-1; possible D gene TRBD2, 5 bases. In germline, CDR1 is SGHTA, CDR2 FQGNSA. The V end lost 8 bases, the J end lost 8 bases, and 13 bases lay between the germline ends. The CDR3 has 12 residues. This CDR3 is CASLGSIDEQFF. The DNA for the CDR3 is TGTGCCAGCCTGGGGAGTATCGATGAGCAGTTCTTC. Complete variable domain (other parts from reference TRBV7-2 and TRBJ2-1): GAGVSQSPSNKVTEKGKDVELRCDPISGHTALYWYRQSLGQGLEFLIYFQGNSAPDKSGLPSDRFSAERTGGSVSTLTIQRTQQEDSAVYLCASLGSIDEQFFGPGTRLTVL.

About this clone itself: In the same sample, other DNA sequences code for this CDR3. This rearrangement joins TRBV9 to TRBJ2-1; 8 nucleotides align to TRBD2. There are 15 residues in the CDR3. CDR1 and CDR2 (germline): SGDLS, YYNGEE. The J segment lost 2 bases and the V segment lost 2 bases, leaving 3 bases of the junction unmatched. This CDR3 is CASSVSSGAYNEQFF. The CDR3 region has the DNA TGTGCCAGCAGCGTTAGTAGCGGGGCCTACAATGAGCAGTTCTTC.

CDR3 sequence: CASSASSSGGSYEQYF. In nucleotides, the CDR3 is TGTGCCAGCAGCGCCAGCTCCAGCGGGGGTTCCTACGAGCAGTACTTC. J is TRBJ2-7 and V is TRBV5-4, with 8 bases fitting TRBD2. From germline, CDR1 is SGHNT and CDR2 YYREEE (reference sequence). The CDR3 sequence is 16 residues long. Trimming removed 4 bases from V and 1 base from J; junction bases left unmatched: 10.

The V gene is TRBV30, the J gene TRBJ2-2, with TRBD1 as a possible D gene (5 bases). The V gene lost 3 bases and the J gene lost 4 bases, with 9 bases spanning the gap. The CDR3 spans 13 residues. Germline lookup yields CDR1 GTSNPN and CDR2 SVGIG (reference sequence). The DNA for the CDR3 is TGTGCCTGGAGGGGGCCTGGCACCGGGGAGCTGTTTTTT. This gives the protein CAWRGPGTGELFF.

This clone has only a few counts. V gene TRBV28 combines with J gene TRBJ2-1; 8 bases are shared with TRBD2. Unmatched junction bases numbered 6, after V lost 5 bases and J lost 6 bases. The germline V gene has CDR1 MDHEN and CDR2 SYDVKM. The CDR3 is 14 residues long. The CDR3 coding sequence is TGTGCCAGCAGTCGGCCGGGACTAGTCAATGAGCAGTTCTTC. It codes for CASSRPGLVNEQFF.

The chain joins TRBV28 to TRBJ2-7; 7 bases agree with TRBD1. V lost 3 bases, J lost 1 base, and 6 bases stayed unmatched. Germline V CDR1 and CDR2: MDHEN, SYDVKM. The CDR3 spans 15 residues. In DNA form, the CDR3 reads TGTGCCAGCAGTTTCAGGGCAGGGGGATCCTACGAGCAGTACTTC. The encoded protein is CASSFRAGGSYEQYF. Full variable domain (remainder filled in from reference TRBV28 and TRBJ2-7): DVKVTQSSRYLVKRTGEKVFLECVQDMDHENMFWYRQDPGLGLRLIYFSYDVKMKEKGDIPEGYSVSREKKERFSLILESASTNQTSMYLCASSFRAGGSYEQYFGPGTRLTVT.

The chain joins TRBV5-6 to TRBJ1-2, with D perhaps TRBD1 (5 bases). The CDR3 has 16 residues. Between the trimmed V and J ends, which lost 2 bases and 3 bases, there was a span of 17 bases. Germline CDR1 and CDR2: SGHDT and YYEEEE. CDR3 bases: TGTGCCAGCAGCTTCCTGCAACATGGGGCATACTATGGCTACACCTTC. Residues: CASSFLQHGAYYGYTF.

A few counts support this clone. The rearrangement uses TRBV5-4 and TRBJ2-7; tentative D call: TRBD2 (5 bases). This CDR3 is built from 15 residues. Germline CDR1 reads SGHNT; CDR2 reads YYREEE (reference sequence). Trimming stripped 0 bases from V and 5 bases from J, with 15 bases between. The CDR3 region is CASSLGGFRANEQYF. CDR3 nucleotide sequence: TGTGCCAGCAGCTTGGGCGGGTTTCGAGCCAACGAGCAGTACTTC.

This clone has just a few counts. The V call is TRBV5-1, the J call TRBJ2-5; 7 nucleotides align to TRBD1. Germline CDR1 reads SGHRS; CDR2 reads YFSETQ. The CDR3 is 13 residues long. V dropped 7 bases and J dropped 4; count of bases not matched to a gene: 7. The CDR3 loop is CASRLTGAETQYF. As DNA, the CDR3 is TGCGCCAGCCGCCTAACAGGGGCAGAGACCCAGTACTTC.

The chain couples TRBV4-1 to TRBJ2-1, with unresolved D. V lost 4 bases, J lost 5 bases, and 9 bases lay in between. The CDR3 spans 13 residues. CDR1 and CDR2 from the germline V gene are MGHRA and YSYEKL. The CDR3 DNA follows: TGCGCCAGCAGCCCTTCTAGAAACAATGAGCAGTTCTTC. Translation gives CASSPSRNNEQFF.

This clone appeared a few times. V usage is TRBV27 and J usage is TRBJ1-5, with TRBD1 matching over 9 bases. CDR3 length: 12 residues. The V gene's germline CDR1 is MNHEY and CDR2 SMNVEV (reference sequence). The CDR3, as DNA: TGTGACAACAGGGGGCGCGTTCAGCCCCAGCATTTT. This translates into CDNRGRVQPQHF.

This clone was picked up a small number of times. The chain is built from TRBV5-1 and TRBJ2-1; the match to TRBD2 covers 10 bases. The junction had 9 bases not matched to a gene; V was cut back by 0 bases and J by 0 bases. CDR1 is SGHRS and CDR2 is YFSETQ in the germline V gene. CDR3 length: 19 amino acids. CDR3 loop: CASSLDLAGVTSSYNEQFF. In DNA form, the CDR3 reads TGCGCCAGCAGCTTGGATCTAGCGGGAGTAACGAGCTCCTACAATGAGCAGTTCTTC.

This clone was counted only a few times. V is TRBV29-1 and J is TRBJ2-5; TRBD2 is a possible D gene (6 bases). V lost 5 bases and J lost 2, with 9 bases in between. This CDR3 is 12 amino acids long. Germline V lookup: CDR1 SQVTM, CDR2 ANQGSEA. CDR3 loop: CSVPGGQETQYF. CDR3 nucleotides: TGCAGCGTTCCCGGGGGTCAAGAGACCCAGTACTTC.

This clone was seen a few times. The chain has TRBV5-1 and TRBJ2-3; no clear D gene. This CDR3 contains 13 residues. Germline-derived CDR1 and CDR2 are SGHRS and YFSETQ. Trimming left V 7 bases short and J 2 bases short, with 11 bases between. The CDR3 loop is CASCPGDTDTQYF. The CDR3 DNA sequence: TGCGCCAGCTGCCCCGGTGACACAGATACGCAGTATTTT.

The chain combines TRBV14 with TRBJ2-3; TRBD1 aligns across 8 bases. The germline CDR1 and CDR2 sequences are SGHDN and FVKESK. V was pared by 3 bases and J by 6 bases, with 8 bases of the junction left unmatched. The length of the CDR3 is 15 residues. The CDR3 spells CASSQRDRRRDTQYF. DNA for the CDR3: TGTGCCAGCAGCCAGCGGGACAGGCGTCGGGATACGCAGTATTTT.

This clone was seen only a few times. The V gene is TRBV4-1, the J gene TRBJ2-7; D is unclear. Germline V gene sequence: CDR1 MGHRA, CDR2 YSYEKL. The CDR3 consists of 14 residues. The V and J ends lost 1 base and 0 bases respectively, with 7 bases between them. CDR3 DNA sequence: TGCGCCAGCAGCCAAGTGACTGCCTCCTACGAGCAGTACTTC. Translation: CASSQVTASYEQYF.

This chain uses TRBV9 with TRBJ2-1, with 10 bases that match TRBD2. V was clipped by 2 bases and J by 6 bases; unmatched bases: 8. From germline, CDR1 is SGDLS and CDR2 YYNGEE. The CDR3 has 16 amino acids. CDR3 protein: CASSVDLRLAGNEQFF. The CDR3 nucleotides read TGTGCCAGCAGCGTCGATCTGCGACTAGCGGGCAATGAGCAGTTCTTC.

The rearrangement links TRBV27 to TRBJ2-7; 7 nucleotides match TRBD1. Germline V gives CDR1 MNHEY, CDR2 SMNVEV (reference sequence). V shed 4 bases, J shed 6 bases, and the junction held 12 bases outside the gene matches. There are 15 residues in the CDR3. The CDR3 protein is CASSYDRALPGEQYF. CDR3 bases: TGTGCCAGCAGTTATGACAGGGCCCTCCCGGGCGAGCAGTACTTC.

This clone has just a few counts. The J gene is TRBJ1-4, the V gene TRBV7-9; D unclear. Deletions cut 1 base from V and 8 bases from J, with 14 bases between. CDR3 length: 15 amino acids. Looked up from germline, CDR1 is SEHNR and CDR2 is FQNEAQ (reference sequence). In DNA form, the CDR3 reads TGTGCCAGCAGCTTAGAGGCGCGGTCGGGGGAAAAACTGTTTTTT. Protein product: CASSLEARSGEKLFF.

This clone was detected only a few times. The chain couples TRBV28 to TRBJ2-2; TRBD1 matches 8 bases. Trimming at V came to 5 bases and at J to 4 bases, leaving 6 bases not matched to a gene. The germline V gene has CDR1 MDHEN and CDR2 SYDVKM. The CDR3 runs to 15 residues. CDR3 sequence: CASSGQGAGTGELFF. The CDR3 nucleotides are TGTGCCAGCAGTGGTCAGGGGGCAGGCACCGGGGAGCTGTTTTTT.

This clone was found a few times. The rearrangement joins TRBV29-1 to TRBJ2-5; TRBD1 matches at 10 bases. Unmatched junction bases numbered 6, after V lost 5 bases and J lost 3 bases. The CDR3 has 14 residues. Germline V CDR1 and CDR2: SQVTM, ANQGSEA. CDR3 sequence (DNA): TGCAGCGTTCCGGGACAGGGGAAAAAAGAGACCCAGTACTTC. This sequence encodes CSVPGQGKKETQYF.

The rearrangement uses TRBV27 and TRBJ2-5; D may be TRBD1 (6 bases). Trimming removed 2 bases at V and 3 bases at J, with 10 bases between. CDR1 and CDR2 from the germline V gene are MNHEY and SMNVEV (reference sequence). CDR3 length equals 14 residues. CDR3 sequence (DNA): TGTGCCAGCAGTTTACGTGACAGGAAAGAGACCCAGTACTTC. This encodes CASSLRDRKETQYF.